Below are 20 T cell receptor beta chains sequenced from a single sample in a study of T cells in Graves' hyperthyroidism and ophthalmopathy. TCR beta CDR3 sequences were amplified from RNA transcripts. Using the HTBI primer set, a first-round RT-PCR was run on the TCR CDR3. Using its own MiXCR run on the multiplex PCR reads, TCRdb lists one record per CDR3 protein. The sample yields about 710,000 distinct CDR3 sequences, over 15% seen once. The material sequenced was blood. The receptors here all came from a man younger than 35 with Graves' hyperthyroidism.

The V call is TRBV5-1, the J call TRBJ2-5; 9 nucleotides agree with TRBD1. Losses at the gene ends were 0 bases for V and 4 bases for J; bases not matched to a gene: 7. The CDR3 is 16 residues long. The germline V gene encodes CDR1 SGHRS and CDR2 YFSETQ. CDR3 in amino acids: CASSLEGTGSGETQYF. The CDR3 DNA is TGCGCCAGCAGCTTGGAGGGGACAGGGTCCGGAGAGACCCAGTACTTC.

This rearrangement joins TRBV20-1 to TRBJ2-7; TRBD1 aligns across 7 bases. V shed 4 bases and J 5 bases; nucleotides not matched to a gene: 2. The CDR3 extends over 11 amino acids. The V gene's germline CDR1 is DFQATT and CDR2 SNEGSKA (reference sequence). The CDR3 sequence is CSAKGGHEQYF. CDR3 coding DNA: TGCAGTGCTAAAGGGGGCCACGAGCAGTACTTC.

The chain is built from TRBV6-1 and TRBJ1-5; the D is unclear. Germline V gene lookup returns CDR1 MNHNS and CDR2 SASEGT. Trimming cost V 5 bases and J 0 bases, with 11 bases left between them. The CDR3 contains 15 residues. The CDR3 reads CASSFPPGSNQPQHF. Written as DNA, the CDR3 is TGTGCCAGCAGTTTTCCCCCGGGTAGCAATCAGCCCCAGCATTTT.

There are many counts of this clonotype. V usage is TRBV30 and J usage is TRBJ2-3; D may be TRBD1 (6 bases). V was shortened by 2 bases and J by 5 bases, with 14 bases between the two germline ends. The CDR3 contains 14 residues. Germline assignment: CDR1 GTSNPN and CDR2 SVGIG (reference sequence). As DNA, the CDR3 is TGTGCCTGGAGTCCAGGGGTGTCGGGAGATACGCAGTATTTT. Translation: CAWSPGVSGDTQYF.

This chain uses TRBV9 with TRBJ2-7, with D perhaps TRBD1 or TRBD2 (6 bases each). V lost 0 bases and J 0 bases, leaving 10 bases between the germline ends. CDR3 length: 15 amino acids. CDR1 and CDR2 from the germline V gene are SGDLS and YYNGEE. The DNA for the CDR3 is TGTGCCAGCAGCGTAGGGGGGGCTAGCTCCTACGAGCAGTACTTC. Translated: CASSVGGASSYEQYF.

This chain uses TRBV3-1 with TRBJ2-1, with TRBD2 matching 7 bases. This CDR3 has 14 amino acids. Per the germline V gene, CDR1 is LGHDT and CDR2 is YNNKEL (reference sequence). V shed 0 bases and J 12 bases; nucleotides not matched to a gene: 8. Here the CDR3 reads CASSQDLGGRGQFF. In nucleotides, the CDR3 is TGTGCCAGCAGCCAAGATCTGGGAGGGCGAGGGCAGTTCTTC.

This clonotype was counted only a few times. The chain links TRBV6-6 to TRBJ1-1; D gene ambiguous. The CDR3 runs 14 residues. V was trimmed by 0 bases and J by 1 base, leaving 6 bases between them. Germline V gene lookup returns CDR1 MNHNY and CDR2 SVGAGI (reference sequence). As DNA, the CDR3 is TGTGCCAGCAGTTACTCGAGGCGGAACACTGAAGCTTTCTTT. Translated, it gives CASSYSRRNTEAFF.

This clonotype was observed many times. The chain is built from TRBV7-9 and TRBJ2-3; possible D gene TRBD2, 5 bases. The V gene lost 8 bases and the J gene lost 2 bases, with 23 bases spanning the gap. The CDR3 totals 17 residues. CDR1 and CDR2 from the germline V gene are SEHNR and FQNEAQ (reference sequence). CDR3 residues: CASYTPSGGGLTDTQYF. The CDR3 DNA follows: TGTGCCAGCTACACACCCTCAGGAGGTGGGCTCACAGATACGCAGTATTTT.

This clonotype was counted between two and nine times. DNA of the CDR3: TGTGCCAGCAGCAGAAGTGGGACTAGCGATTCCTACGAGCAGTACTTC. This sequence encodes CASSRSGTSDSYEQYF. The chain has TRBV7-9 and TRBJ2-7; TRBD2 agrees at 10 bases. Germline V gene sequence: CDR1 SEHNR, CDR2 FQNEAQ (reference sequence). V shed 5 bases, J shed 1 base, and the junction held 8 bases outside the gene matches. The CDR3 is 16 amino acids.

This clonotype was detected a few times. This chain links TRBV5-1 with TRBJ2-2, with D unresolved. CDR1 and CDR2 (germline): SGHRS, YFSETQ. V was cut by 1 base and J by 1 base, with 5 bases left in between. The CDR3 covers 14 residues. The CDR3 DNA reads as TGCGCCAGCAGCTTGTTGGTGAACACCGGGGAGCTGTTTTTT. Its protein is CASSLLVNTGELFF.

This clonotype was picked up many times. The chain is built from TRBV28 and TRBJ2-5, with D possibly matching TRBD1 (6 bases). Trimming shortened V by 5 bases and J by 2 bases, and 12 bases separated the two germline ends. Per the germline V gene, CDR1 is MDHEN and CDR2 is SYDVKM. The CDR3 is 14 residues long. CDR3 sequence reads: CASSPLDRQETQYF. DNA for the CDR3: TGTGCCAGCAGTCCCTTGGACAGACAAGAGACCCAGTACTTC.

V and J are TRBV24-1 and TRBJ2-3; a weak D match, TRBD2 (6 bases). V was shortened by 4 bases and J by 4 bases, with 17 bases between the two germline ends. CDR1 KGHDR and CDR2 SFDVKD come from the germline V gene. The CDR3 covers 16 residues. CDR3 bases: TGTGCCACCAGTGAACCCCGGGGGACCGCTCCAGATACGCAGTATTTT. It codes for CATSEPRGTAPDTQYF.

The chain links TRBV28 to TRBJ2-2, with unresolved D. The CDR3 totals 14 residues. Germline CDR1 and CDR2: MDHEN and SYDVKM. Deletions cut 3 bases from V and 3 bases from J, with 8 bases between. CDR3 sequence (DNA): TGTGCCAGCAGTTTTAAGTCTGACACCGGGGAGCTGTTTTTT. This gives the protein CASSFKSDTGELFF.

At least ten counts were recorded for this clonotype. This chain uses TRBV20-1 with TRBJ2-7; 11 bases are a match to TRBD2. In germline, CDR1 is DFQATT, CDR2 SNEGSKA (reference sequence). The CDR3 length is 16 residues. V lost 6 bases to trimming and J lost 5 bases; unmatched junction nucleotides: 15. The CDR3 is CSAAPLTSGRRNEQYF. The CDR3 DNA follows: TGCAGTGCAGCCCCACTTACTAGCGGGAGACGGAACGAGCAGTACTTC.

This chain links TRBV27 with TRBJ2-1; maybe TRBD2 (8 bases). The CDR3 has 20 amino acids. Trimming shortened V by 6 bases and J by 2 bases, and 29 bases separated the two germline ends. CDR1 is MNHEY, CDR2 SMNVEV, per germline (reference sequence). The CDR3 nucleotides read TGTGCCAGCAGCGGTTGGGGAGGGGGCGGCGGGAGGTTGACCTACAATGAGCAGTTCTTC. Translating gives CASSGWGGGGGRLTYNEQFF.

The table lists this clonotype with a count of one. The chain is built from TRBV19 and TRBJ1-4; D is perhaps TRBD1 (5 bases). Germline V gene sequence: CDR1 LNHDA, CDR2 SQIVND (reference sequence). Trimming cost V 3 bases and J 7 bases, with 15 bases left between them. CDR3 length: 15 amino acids. In DNA form, the CDR3 reads TGTGCCAGTAGTATGGGGCAGGCCGCCCCTGAAAAACTGTTTTTT. Its protein product is CASSMGQAAPEKLFF.

This clonotype was detected many times. The chain links TRBV28 to TRBJ1-2; D uncertain. CDR3 length: 15 amino acids. In germline, CDR1 is MDHEN, CDR2 SYDVKM. Trimming took 6 bases from V and 1 from J, leaving 15 bases between them. The CDR3 nucleotides read TGTGCCAGCAGCCTTGACTTCGAGATTAACTATGGCTACACCTTC. As protein: CASSLDFEINYGYTF.

The table lists this clonotype with many counts. V gene TRBV10-2 combines with J gene TRBJ1-2; no clear D. The CDR3 runs to 13 residues. In germline, CDR1 is WSHSY, CDR2 SAAADI. V was cut by 3 bases and J by 4 bases, with 9 bases left in between. CDR3 sequence reads: CASSDVGSYGYTF. CDR3 DNA sequence: TGCGCCAGCAGTGATGTGGGGAGCTATGGCTACACCTTC.

The table lists this clonotype with many counts. The genes are TRBV30 and TRBJ2-7; D is tentatively TRBD1 or TRBD2 (5 bases each). Looked up from germline, CDR1 is GTSNPN and CDR2 is SVGIG (reference sequence). V gave up 2 bases and J gave up 1 base, with 15 bases separating them. The CDR3 extends over 15 amino acids. The CDR3 loop is CAWSLRGRRSYEQYF. The CDR3 region has the DNA TGTGCCTGGAGTCTCCGGGGACGGCGGTCCTACGAGCAGTACTTC.

This clonotype was detected many times. The V call is TRBV12-3 or TRBV12-4, the J call TRBJ1-2; D is unresolved. The CDR3 sequence is 13 residues long. The ends were cut back, 4 bases at V and 4 bases at J, with 10 bases in the middle. The CDR3 DNA reads TGTGCCAGCAGTTGGCACCTCACCTATGGCTACACCTTC. Its translation is CASSWHLTYGYTF.